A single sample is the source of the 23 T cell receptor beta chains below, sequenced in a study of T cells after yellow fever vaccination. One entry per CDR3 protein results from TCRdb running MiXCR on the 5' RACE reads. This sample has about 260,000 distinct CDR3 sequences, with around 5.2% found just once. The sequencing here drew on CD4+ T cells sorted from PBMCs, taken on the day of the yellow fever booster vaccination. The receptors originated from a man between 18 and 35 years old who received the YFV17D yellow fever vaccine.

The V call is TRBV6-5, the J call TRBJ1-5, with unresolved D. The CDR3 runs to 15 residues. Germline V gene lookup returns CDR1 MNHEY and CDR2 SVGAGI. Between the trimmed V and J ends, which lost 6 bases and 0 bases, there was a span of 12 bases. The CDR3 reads CASSQGMYSNQPQHF. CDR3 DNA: TGTGCCAGCAGCCAAGGGATGTATAGCAATCAGCCCCAGCATTTT.

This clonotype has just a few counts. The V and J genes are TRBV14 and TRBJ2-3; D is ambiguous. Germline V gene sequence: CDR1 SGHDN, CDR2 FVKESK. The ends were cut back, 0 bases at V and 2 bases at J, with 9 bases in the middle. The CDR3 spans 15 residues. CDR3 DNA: TGTGCCAGCAGCCAAGAGCTGGGATCCACAGATACGCAGTATTTT. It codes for CASSQELGSTDTQYF.

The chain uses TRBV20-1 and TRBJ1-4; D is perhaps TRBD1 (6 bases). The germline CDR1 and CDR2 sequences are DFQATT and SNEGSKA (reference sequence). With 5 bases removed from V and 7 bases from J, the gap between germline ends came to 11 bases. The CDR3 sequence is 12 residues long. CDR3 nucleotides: TGCAGTGCTTACAGGGAGGGTGAAAAACTGTTTTTT. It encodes CSAYREGEKLFF.

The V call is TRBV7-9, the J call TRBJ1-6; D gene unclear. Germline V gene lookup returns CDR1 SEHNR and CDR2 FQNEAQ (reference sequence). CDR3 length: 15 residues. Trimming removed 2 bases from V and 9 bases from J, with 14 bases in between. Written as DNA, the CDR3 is TGTGCCAGCAGCTTAACGGCCACAGTGGCTTCACCCCTCCACTTT. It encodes CASSLTATVASPLHF.

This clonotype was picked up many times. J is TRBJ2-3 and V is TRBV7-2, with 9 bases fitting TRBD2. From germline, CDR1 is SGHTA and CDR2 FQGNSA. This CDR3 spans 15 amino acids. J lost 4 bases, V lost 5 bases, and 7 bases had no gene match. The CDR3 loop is CASSRNSGSADTQYF. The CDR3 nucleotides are TGTGCCAGCAGCCGAAATAGCGGGAGCGCAGATACGCAGTATTTT.

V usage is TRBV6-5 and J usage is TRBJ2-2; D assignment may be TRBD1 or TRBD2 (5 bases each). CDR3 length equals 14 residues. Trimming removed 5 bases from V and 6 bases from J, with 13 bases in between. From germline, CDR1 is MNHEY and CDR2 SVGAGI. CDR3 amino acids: CASSHWMGAGELFF. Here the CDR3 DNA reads TGTGCCAGCAGTCACTGGATGGGGGCCGGGGAGCTGTTTTTT.

CDR3 region: CASSLGGQVVRFF. The CDR3 region has the DNA TGCGCCAGCAGCTTGGGAGGACAGGTGGTCCGGTTCTTC. This chain connects TRBV5-1 to TRBJ2-1, with 7 bases that match TRBD1. Germline V CDR1 and CDR2: SGHRS, YFSETQ. This CDR3 contains 13 residues. J gave up 15 bases and V 0 bases, and 9 bases lay outside the gene matches.

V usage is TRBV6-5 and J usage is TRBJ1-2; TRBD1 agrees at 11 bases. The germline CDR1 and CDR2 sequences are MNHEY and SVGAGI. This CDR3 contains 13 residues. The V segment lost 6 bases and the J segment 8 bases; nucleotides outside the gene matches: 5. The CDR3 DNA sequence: TGTGCCAGCAGAAAAGGGACAGGGGGAGGCTACACCTTC. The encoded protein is CASRKGTGGGYTF.

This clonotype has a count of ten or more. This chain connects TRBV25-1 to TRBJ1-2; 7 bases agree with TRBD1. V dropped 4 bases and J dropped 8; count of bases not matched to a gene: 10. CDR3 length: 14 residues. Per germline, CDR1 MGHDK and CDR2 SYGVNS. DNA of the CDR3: TGTGCCAGCAGTGGCCCAGGGACAGAGCGCGGCTACACCTTC. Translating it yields CASSGPGTERGYTF.

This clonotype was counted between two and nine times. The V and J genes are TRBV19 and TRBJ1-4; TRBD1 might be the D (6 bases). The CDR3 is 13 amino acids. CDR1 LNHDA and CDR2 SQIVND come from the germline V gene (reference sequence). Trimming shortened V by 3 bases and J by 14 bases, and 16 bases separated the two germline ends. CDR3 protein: CASSIPRGTELFF. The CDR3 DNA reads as TGTGCCAGTAGTATCCCCAGGGGTACTGAGCTGTTTTTT.

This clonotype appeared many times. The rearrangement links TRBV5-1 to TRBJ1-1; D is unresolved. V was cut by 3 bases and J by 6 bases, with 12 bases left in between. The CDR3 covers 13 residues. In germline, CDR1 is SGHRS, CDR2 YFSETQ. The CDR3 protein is CASSSGWGSEAFF. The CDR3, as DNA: TGCGCCAGCAGCTCTGGGTGGGGTTCTGAAGCTTTCTTT. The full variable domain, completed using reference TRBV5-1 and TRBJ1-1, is KAGVTQTPRYLIKTRGQQVTLSCSPISGHRSVSWYQQTPGQGLQFLFEYFSETQRNKGNFPGRFSGRQFSNSRSEMNVSTLELGDSALYLCASSSGWGSEAFFGQGTRLTVV.

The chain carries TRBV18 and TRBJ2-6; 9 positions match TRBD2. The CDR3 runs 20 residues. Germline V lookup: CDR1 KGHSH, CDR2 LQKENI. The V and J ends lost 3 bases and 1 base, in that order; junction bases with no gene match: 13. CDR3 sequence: CASSPRISGGPLSGANVLTF. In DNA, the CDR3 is TGTGCCAGCTCACCCCGAATTAGCGGGGGTCCACTATCTGGGGCCAACGTCCTGACTTTC.

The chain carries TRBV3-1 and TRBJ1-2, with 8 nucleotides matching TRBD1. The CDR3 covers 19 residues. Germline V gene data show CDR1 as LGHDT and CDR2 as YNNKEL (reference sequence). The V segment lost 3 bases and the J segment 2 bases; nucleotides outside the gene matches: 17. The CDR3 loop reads CASSHKVLPRGRGNYGYTF. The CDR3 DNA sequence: TGTGCCAGCAGCCATAAGGTCCTTCCCAGGGGGCGCGGAAACTATGGCTACACCTTC. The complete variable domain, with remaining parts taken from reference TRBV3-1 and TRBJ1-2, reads DTAVSQTPKYLVTQMGNDKSIKCEQNLGHDTMYWYKQDSKKFLKIMFSYNNKELIINETVPNRFSPKSPDKAHLNLHINSLELGDSAVYFCASSHKVLPRGRGNYGYTFGSGTRLTVV.

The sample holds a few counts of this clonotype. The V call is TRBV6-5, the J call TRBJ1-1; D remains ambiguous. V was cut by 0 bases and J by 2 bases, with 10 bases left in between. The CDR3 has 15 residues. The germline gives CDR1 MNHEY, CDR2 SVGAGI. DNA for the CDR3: TGTGCCAGCAGTTACTCGAGTACGCTTAACACTGAAGCTTTCTTT. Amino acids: CASSYSSTLNTEAFF.

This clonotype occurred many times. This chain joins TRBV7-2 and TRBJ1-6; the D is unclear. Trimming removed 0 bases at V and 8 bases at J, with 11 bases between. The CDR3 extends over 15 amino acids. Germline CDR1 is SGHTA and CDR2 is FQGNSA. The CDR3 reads CASSLAWWRDSPLHF. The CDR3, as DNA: TGTGCCAGCAGCTTAGCGTGGTGGCGCGATTCACCCCTCCACTTT.

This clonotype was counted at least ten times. The CDR3 bases are TGTGCCAGCAGCCAAGCCTTACTAGCGGGGGGACACAATGAGCAGTTCTTC. As protein: CASSQALLAGGHNEQFF. This rearrangement joins TRBV4-2 to TRBJ2-1; 12 bases are a match to TRBD2. This CDR3 is 17 amino acids long. Germline V gene lookup returns CDR1 LGHNA and CDR2 YNFKEQ. J was trimmed by 5 bases and V by 1 base; bases with no gene match: 6.

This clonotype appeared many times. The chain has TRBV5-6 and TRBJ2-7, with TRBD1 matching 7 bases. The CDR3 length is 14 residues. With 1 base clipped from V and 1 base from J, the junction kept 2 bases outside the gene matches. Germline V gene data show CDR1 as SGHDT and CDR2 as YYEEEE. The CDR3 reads CASSLTGASYEQYF. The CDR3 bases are TGTGCCAGCAGCTTGACAGGGGCGTCCTACGAGCAGTACTTC.

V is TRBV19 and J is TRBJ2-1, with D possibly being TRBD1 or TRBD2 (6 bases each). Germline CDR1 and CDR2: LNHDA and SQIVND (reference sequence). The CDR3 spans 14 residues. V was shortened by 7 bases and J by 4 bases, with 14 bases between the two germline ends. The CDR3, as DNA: TGTGCCAGTAATGGGGGGCAGTTTTACAATGAGCAGTTCTTC. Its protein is CASNGGQFYNEQFF.

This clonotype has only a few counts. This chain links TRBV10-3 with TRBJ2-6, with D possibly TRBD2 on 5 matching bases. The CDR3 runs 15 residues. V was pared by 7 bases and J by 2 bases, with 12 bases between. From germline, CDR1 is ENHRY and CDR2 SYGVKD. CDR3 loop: CAIKAESTGANVLTF. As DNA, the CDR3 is TGTGCCATCAAAGCGGAGTCGACTGGGGCCAACGTCCTGACTTTC.

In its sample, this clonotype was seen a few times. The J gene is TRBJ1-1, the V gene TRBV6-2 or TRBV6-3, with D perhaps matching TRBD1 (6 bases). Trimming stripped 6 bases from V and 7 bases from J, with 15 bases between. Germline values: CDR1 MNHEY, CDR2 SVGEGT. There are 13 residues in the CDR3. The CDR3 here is CASSIRGRDEAFF. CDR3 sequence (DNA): TGTGCCAGCAGCATCAGGGGCAGAGATGAAGCTTTCTTT.

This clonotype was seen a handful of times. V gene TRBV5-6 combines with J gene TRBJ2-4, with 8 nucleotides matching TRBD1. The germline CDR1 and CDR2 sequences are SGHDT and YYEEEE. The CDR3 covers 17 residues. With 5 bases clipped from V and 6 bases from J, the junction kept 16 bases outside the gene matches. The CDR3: CASRLGTGGRSANIQYF. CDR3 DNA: TGTGCCAGCAGACTAGGAACAGGGGGACGGTCGGCAAACATTCAGTACTTC.

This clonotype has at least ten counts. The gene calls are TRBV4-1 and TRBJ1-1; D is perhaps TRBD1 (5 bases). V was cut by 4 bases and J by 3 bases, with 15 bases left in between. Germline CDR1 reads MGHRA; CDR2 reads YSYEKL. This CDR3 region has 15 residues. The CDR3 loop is CASSRTGVADTEAFF. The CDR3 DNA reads TGCGCCAGCAGCCGAACGGGGGTGGCGGACACTGAAGCTTTCTTT.

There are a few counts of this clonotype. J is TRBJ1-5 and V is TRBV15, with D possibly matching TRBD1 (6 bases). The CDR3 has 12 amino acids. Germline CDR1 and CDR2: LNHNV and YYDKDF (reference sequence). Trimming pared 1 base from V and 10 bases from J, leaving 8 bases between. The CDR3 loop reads CATSRGDKPQHF. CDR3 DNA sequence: TGTGCCACCAGCAGAGGGGACAAACCCCAGCATTTT.